Presented here are 9 T cell receptor beta chains from one specimen sequenced in a study of STAT5B mutations in CD4+ large granular lymphocyte leukemia. The protocol was immunoSEQ multiplex PCR, while the TCRdb copy is restricted to in-frame clones and leaves out a portion. The repertoire includes roughly 26,000 clones, around 86% of them detected once, and around 0.33% sits in the top ten. The sequenced material came from CD4+ T cells from blood buffy coats. These TCRs come from a human donor in good health.

This chain uses TRBV5-8 with TRBJ2-7; 7 bases are shared with TRBD1. This CDR3 has 15 amino acids. Germline CDR1 SGHTS, CDR2 YDEGEE. V shed 5 bases and J 0 bases; nucleotides not matched to a gene: 8. The DNA of the CDR3 is TGTGCCAGCAGGTTGACAGGGAATACCTCCTACGAGCAGTACGTC. Protein: CASRLTGNTSYEQYV.

J is TRBJ1-5 and V is TRBV19; D remains unclear. Germline values: CDR1 LNHDA, CDR2 SQIVND (reference sequence). The CDR3 loop spans 14 amino acids. V lost 11 bases and J lost 6, with 20 bases in between. The CDR3 region is CASDGQPHTQPQHF. The DNA of the CDR3 is TGTGCCTCAGACGGGCAGCCCCATACTCAGCCCCAGCATTTT.

CDR3 nucleotides: TGTGCCAGCAGCTTTAGTAAGTTTGATGAGCAGTTCTTC. Protein: CASSFSKFDEQFF. The rearrangement joins TRBV5-6 to TRBJ2-1; D is undetermined. Per germline, CDR1 SGHDT and CDR2 YYEEEE. V lost 2 bases, J lost 8 bases, and 11 bases lay in between. This CDR3 has 13 amino acids.

This chain uses TRBV14 with TRBJ2-2, with D tentatively TRBD1 (5 bases). Per germline, CDR1 SGHDN and CDR2 FVKESK. The V end was cut by 0 bases, the J end by 3 bases, with 11 bases between. This CDR3 is 16 amino acids long. Here the CDR3 DNA reads TGTGCCAGCAGCCAAGATAGGGGATTTTACACCGGGGAGCTGTTTTTT. It specifies CASSQDRGFYTGELFF. Complete variable domain (other parts from reference TRBV14 and TRBJ2-2): EAGVTQFPSHSVIEKGQTVTLRCDPISGHDNLYWYRRVMGKEIKFLLHFVKESKQDESGMPNNRFLAERTGGTYSTLKVQPAELEDSGVYFCASSQDRGFYTGELFFGEGSRLTVL.

J is TRBJ2-5 and V is TRBV6-5; D gene ambiguous. Germline-derived CDR1 and CDR2 are MNHEY and SVGAGI. This CDR3 is 13 amino acids long. The V and J ends lost 8 bases and 2 bases respectively, with 12 bases between them. The CDR3 protein is CASGRNGQETQYF. CDR3 nucleotide sequence: TGTGCCAGCGGAAGGAACGGGCAAGAGACCCAGTACTTC.

A few counts support this clone. V gene TRBV6-1 combines with J gene TRBJ2-7; D remains ambiguous. The V end was cut by 8 bases, the J end by 2 bases, with 16 bases between. The CDR3 is made up of 14 amino acids. The germline gives CDR1 MNHNS, CDR2 SASEGT. As DNA, the CDR3 is TGTGCCAGCGGCTCTTTGGCAACCCCCTACGAGCAGTACGTC. Translated: CASGSLATPYEQYV.

The CDR3 DNA reads TGTGCCAGCAGGGAGGACAGGGGTACTACAGATACGCAGTATTTT. Amino acids: CASREDRGTTDTQYF. V is TRBV6-1 and J is TRBJ2-3; 9 nucleotides match TRBD1. The V and J ends lost 6 bases and 3 bases, in that order; junction bases with no gene match: 7. This CDR3 spans 15 amino acids. Germline loops: CDR1 MNHNS, CDR2 SASEGT.

The chain joins TRBV7-2 to TRBJ2-3, with D possibly being TRBD2 (6 bases). Trimming removed 4 bases at V and 6 bases at J, with 17 bases between. Germline assignment: CDR1 SGHTA and CDR2 FQGNSA. This CDR3 has 15 amino acids. The CDR3, as DNA: TGTGCCAGCAGCTCCGATAGCGGTGGGTTGGATACGCAGTATTTT. As protein: CASSSDSGGLDTQYF.

V usage is TRBV11-2 and J usage is TRBJ1-3, with 8 bases fitting TRBD1. This CDR3 contains 16 residues. V was clipped by 2 bases and J by 2 bases; unmatched bases: 5. Germline CDR1 SGHAT, CDR2 FQNNGV. CDR3 sequence: CASSLSQTGAGNTIYF. The CDR3 coding sequence is TGTGCCAGCAGCTTAAGCCAGACAGGGGCTGGAAACACCATATATTTT.